This T cell receptor beta chain originates from a study of PD-L1 blockade in urothelial cancer. Study background: Median T cell yield from blood was over 120,000.

For each patient, 1 to 8 samples were obtained, pretreatment and on-treatment. In each PCR, synthetic TCR analog templates were spiked in. Assay used: immunoSEQ multiplex PCR; TCRdb lists only in-frame clones, some missing. The sample contains 29,000 or so clones, more than 70% of which appear only once. On this clone: Antigen: not known.

Findings of the study overall: Clones that were tumor-associated expanded more in the blood of durable-benefit patients at 3 weeks.

Per the germline V gene, CDR1 is SGHRS and CDR2 is YFSETQ. The CDR3 has 15 amino acids. The V and J ends lost 4 bases and 5 bases respectively, with 18 bases between them. The rearrangement links TRBV5-1 to TRBJ2-5; D may be TRBD2 (6 bases). The starting material was PBMCs, obtained around atezolizumab (anti-PD-L1) treatment. This sequence originates from a man aged 50 to 59 with urothelial cancer. DNA of the CDR3: TGCGCCAGCAGCCCCCTTCCCGGGACTCCGGAGACCCAGTACTTC. This translates into CASSPLPGTPETQYF. The full variable domain, in which reference TRBV5-1 and TRBJ2-5 provide the parts outside the CDR3, is KAGVTQTPRYLIKTRGQQVTLSCSPISGHRSVSWYQQTPGQGLQFLFEYFSETQRNKGNFPGRFSGRQFSNSRSEMNVSTLELGDSALYLCASSPLPGTPETQYFGPGTRLLVL.